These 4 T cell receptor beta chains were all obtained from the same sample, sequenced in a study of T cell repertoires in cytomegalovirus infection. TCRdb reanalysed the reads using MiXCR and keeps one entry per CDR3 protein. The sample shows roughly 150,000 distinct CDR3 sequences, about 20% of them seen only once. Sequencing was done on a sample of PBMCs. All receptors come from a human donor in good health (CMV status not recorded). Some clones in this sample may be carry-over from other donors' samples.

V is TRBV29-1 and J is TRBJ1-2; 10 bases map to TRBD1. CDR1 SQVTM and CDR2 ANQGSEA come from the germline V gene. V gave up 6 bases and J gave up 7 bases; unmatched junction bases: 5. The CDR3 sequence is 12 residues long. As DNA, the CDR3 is TGCAGCGTGGGACAGGGGTTTTTTGGCTACACCTTC. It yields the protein CSVGQGFFGYTF.

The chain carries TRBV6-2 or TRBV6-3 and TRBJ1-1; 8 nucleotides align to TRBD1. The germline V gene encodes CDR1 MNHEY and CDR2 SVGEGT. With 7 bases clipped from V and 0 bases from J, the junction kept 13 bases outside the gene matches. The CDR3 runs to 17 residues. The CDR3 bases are TGTGCCAGCAAGAGACCCGGGACAGGTTACATGAACACTGAAGCTTTCTTT. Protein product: CASKRPGTGYMNTEAFF.

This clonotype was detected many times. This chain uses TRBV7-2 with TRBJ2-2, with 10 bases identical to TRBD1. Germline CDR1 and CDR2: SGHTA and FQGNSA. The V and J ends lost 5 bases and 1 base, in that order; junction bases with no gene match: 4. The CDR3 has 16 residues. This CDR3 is CASSETGGLNTGELFF. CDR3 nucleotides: TGTGCCAGCAGCGAGACAGGGGGCCTGAACACCGGGGAGCTGTTTTTT. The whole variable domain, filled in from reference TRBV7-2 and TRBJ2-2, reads GAGVSQSPSNKVTEKGKDVELRCDPISGHTALYWYRQSLGQGLEFLIYFQGNSAPDKSGLPSDRFSAERTGGSVSTLTIQRTQQEDSAVYLCASSETGGLNTGELFFGEGSRLTVL.

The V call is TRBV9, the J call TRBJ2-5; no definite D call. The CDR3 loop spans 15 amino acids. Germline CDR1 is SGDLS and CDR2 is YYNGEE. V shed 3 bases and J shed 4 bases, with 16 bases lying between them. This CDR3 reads CASSAGATGRETQYF. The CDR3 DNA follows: TGTGCCAGCAGCGCAGGAGCAACCGGACGAGAGACCCAGTACTTC.